The present T cell receptor (beta chain) was sequenced within a study of blood T cell repertoires in COVID-19. Turning to the study itself: T cells, B-cell-depleted T cells, or PBMCs supplied cDNA or gDNA.

Here immunoSEQ multiplex PCR was the method, and the copy in TCRdb shows in-frame clones only, minus some. The table has about 57,000 clones, 65% to 80% seen once. The CDR3 is 13 amino acids. CDR1 is MDHEN, CDR2 SYDVKM, per germline. With 11 bases removed from V and 7 bases from J, the gap between germline ends came to 20 bases. The chain recombines TRBV28 with TRBJ1-2, with D possibly matching TRBD1 (6 bases). Sequencing used peripheral blood. The receptor was derived from a man aged 55 to 70 with acute or convalescent COVID-19. The CDR3: CALRAGEYGGYTF. CDR3 nucleotides: TGTGCCCTCAGAGCAGGGGAATATGGTGGCTACACCTTC.